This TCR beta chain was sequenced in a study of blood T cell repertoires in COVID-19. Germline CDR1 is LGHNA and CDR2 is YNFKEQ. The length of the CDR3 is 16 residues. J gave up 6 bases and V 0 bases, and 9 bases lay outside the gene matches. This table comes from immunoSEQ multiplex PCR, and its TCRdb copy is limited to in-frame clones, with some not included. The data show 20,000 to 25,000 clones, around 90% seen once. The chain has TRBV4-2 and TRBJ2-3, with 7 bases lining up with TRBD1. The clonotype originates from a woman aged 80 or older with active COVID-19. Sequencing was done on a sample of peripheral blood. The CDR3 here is CASSQDRGGAGDTQYF. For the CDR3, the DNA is TGTGCCAGCAGCCAAGATAGAGGGGGCGCAGGGGATACGCAGTATTTT.